In this sample, the clone carrying this T cell receptor beta chain turned up a few times. Its target is not known. The data stem from a study of T-cell reconstitution after alpha-beta-depleted transplantation in children. Study observations and caveats: The authors attributed T-cell counts and diversity one year after transplant mostly to newly produced T cells. Some patients owed their high day-60 TCRbeta diversity to surviving recipient T cells and thymic progenitors. Reportedly, only several hundred clones from non-depleted graft cells drove alpha-beta T-cell counts at about two months.

It was with unique molecular identifiers that the TCRbeta library was prepared. TCRdb analysed the PCR reads with MiXCR anew, one entry per CDR3 protein. Among fewer than 85,000 distinct CDR3 sequences listed, roughly 13% were seen once. V was shortened by 1 base and J by 1 base, with 9 bases between the two germline ends. CDR1 DFQATT and CDR2 SNEGSKA come from the germline V gene (reference sequence). The CDR3 length is 14 residues. The genes are TRBV20-1 and TRBJ2-3; D is undetermined. The specimen was PBMCs, mostly from graft donor cells, collected 180 days after TCRalphabeta/CD19-depleted stem cell transplant. The TCR originated in a male patient aged 2 to 9 who had a stem cell transplant for acute lymphoblastic leukemia, so the T cells may come from the graft donor. The CDR3 DNA sequence: TGCAGTGCTAGAGTCCCCCTGGGCACAGATACGCAGTATTTT. It encodes CSARVPLGTDTQYF.